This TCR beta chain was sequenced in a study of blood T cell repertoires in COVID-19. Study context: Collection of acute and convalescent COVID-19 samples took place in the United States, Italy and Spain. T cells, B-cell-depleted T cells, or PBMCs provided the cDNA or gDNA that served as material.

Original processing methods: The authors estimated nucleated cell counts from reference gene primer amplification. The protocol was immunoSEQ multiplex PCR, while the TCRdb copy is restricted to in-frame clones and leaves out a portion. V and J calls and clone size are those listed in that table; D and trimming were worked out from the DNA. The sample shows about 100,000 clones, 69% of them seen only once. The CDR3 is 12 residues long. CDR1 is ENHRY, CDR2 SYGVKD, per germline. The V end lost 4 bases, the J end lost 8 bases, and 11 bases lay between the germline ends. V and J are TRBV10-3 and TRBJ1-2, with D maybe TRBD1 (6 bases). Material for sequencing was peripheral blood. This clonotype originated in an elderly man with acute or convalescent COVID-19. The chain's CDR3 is CAISAWTEGYTF. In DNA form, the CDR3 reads TGTGCCATCAGTGCCTGGACAGAGGGCTACACCTTC.